The 8 T cell receptor beta chains below all came from one sample that was sequenced in a study of technical replicates of blood from a few donors. Profiled with immunoSEQ multiplex PCR; TCRdb holds only in-frame clones, not every one. The table includes roughly 72,000 clones, roughly 96% detected once. The sample was T cells isolated from PBMCs. The receptors derive from a human donor in good health.

V usage is TRBV7-9 and J usage is TRBJ1-2; 8 bases line up with TRBD1. V lost 7 bases, J lost 2 bases, and 9 bases stayed unmatched. Per germline, CDR1 SEHNR and CDR2 FQNEAQ (reference sequence). The CDR3 is 15 residues long. The CDR3 loop reads CASKPWTGKNYGYTF. In DNA form, the CDR3 reads TGTGCCAGCAAGCCCTGGACAGGGAAGAACTATGGCTACACCTTC.

V and J are TRBV11-2 and TRBJ2-5; D is unresolved. The CDR3 covers 12 residues. Germline V gene data show CDR1 as SGHAT and CDR2 as FQNNGV. V was shortened by 3 bases and J by 9 bases, with 11 bases between the two germline ends. CDR3 bases: TGTGCCAGCAGCTTCACGTCATTAGCCCAGTACTTC. Translation gives CASSFTSLAQYF.

The chain has TRBV5-1 and TRBJ2-7; D unclear. There are 13 residues in the CDR3. Germline CDR1 reads SGHRS; CDR2 reads YFSETQ. Between the trimmed V and J ends, which lost 7 bases and 1 base, there was a span of 12 bases. This chain's CDR3 is CASGPSSSYEQYF. The DNA of the CDR3 is TGCGCCAGCGGCCCTTCGTCTTCCTACGAGCAGTACTTC.

The rearrangement links TRBV6-5 to TRBJ2-2; 7 positions match TRBD1. Germline trimming cut 6 bases from V and 4 bases from J; bases unmatched to any gene: 8. The germline V gene encodes CDR1 MNHEY and CDR2 SVGAGI. The CDR3 extends over 15 amino acids. CDR3 protein: CASSKGGQGTGELFF. CDR3 nucleotide sequence: TGTGCCAGCAGCAAAGGGGGCCAGGGCACCGGGGAGCTGTTTTTT.

The chain carries TRBV6-5 and TRBJ1-1; the D gene is possibly TRBD1 (6 bases). The CDR3 consists of 14 residues. Per the germline V gene, CDR1 is MNHEY and CDR2 is SVGAGI. V was trimmed by 2 bases and J by 3 bases, leaving 10 bases between them. CDR3 DNA: TGTGCCAGCAGTTACAGGGACACCTACACTGAAGCTTTCTTT. This translates into CASSYRDTYTEAFF.

The chain recombines TRBV2 with TRBJ2-7; 8 bases line up with TRBD2. Unmatched junction bases numbered 6, after V lost 5 bases and J lost 6 bases. The length of the CDR3 is 13 residues. The germline V gene encodes CDR1 SNHLY and CDR2 FYNNEI. CDR3: CASSSGSSREQYF. The CDR3 DNA follows: TGTGCCAGCAGTAGCGGGAGCTCCCGCGAGCAGTACTTC.

This chain connects TRBV19 to TRBJ2-5, with unresolved D. The germline V and J ends were trimmed by 6 bases and 4 bases, with 15 bases remaining between them. CDR1 and CDR2 (germline): LNHDA, SQIVND (reference sequence). The CDR3 spans 14 residues. The chain's CDR3 is CASRYDLEAETQYF. The CDR3 nucleotides are TGTGCCAGTAGATATGATCTAGAGGCAGAGACCCAGTACTTC.

Remarks on this clone: The junction differs from germline at one of its ends, possibly a read error. The V and J genes are TRBV7-2 and TRBJ2-5, with TRBD2 identical over 10 bases. Germline V gene lookup returns CDR1 SGHTA and CDR2 FQGNSA. The CDR3 spans 13 residues. The CDR3: CASSLAGAETQYF. The CDR3 nucleotides read TGTGCCAGCAGCCTAGCGGGGGCTGAGACCCAGTACTTC.